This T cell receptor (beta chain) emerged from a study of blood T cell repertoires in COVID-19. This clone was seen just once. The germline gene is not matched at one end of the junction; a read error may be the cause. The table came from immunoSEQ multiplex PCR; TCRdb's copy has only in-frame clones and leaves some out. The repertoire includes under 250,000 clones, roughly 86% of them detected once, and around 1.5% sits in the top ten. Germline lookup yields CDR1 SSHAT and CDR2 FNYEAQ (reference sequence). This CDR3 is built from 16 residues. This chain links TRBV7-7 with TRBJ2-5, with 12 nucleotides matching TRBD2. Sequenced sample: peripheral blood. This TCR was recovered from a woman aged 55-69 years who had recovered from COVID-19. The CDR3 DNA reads TGTGCTAGCAGCTTAGGACTAGCGGGGACCCAAGAGACCCAGTACTTC. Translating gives CASSLGLAGTQETQYF.